A single sample is the source of the 4 T cell receptor beta chains below, sequenced in a study of T-cell reconstitution after alpha-beta-depleted transplantation in children. Unique molecular identifiers featured in how the TCRbeta library was prepared. TCRdb reprocessed the PCR reads with MiXCR, giving one entry per CDR3 protein. The sample contains around 600,000 distinct CDR3 sequences, approximately 10% of which appear only once. Sequencing was performed on PBMCs from the stem cell graft donor, taken from the stem cell graft. The receptors derive from a human donor who donated a stem cell graft to a child with acute myeloid leukemia.

This clonotype was found a few times. The chain is built from TRBV6-2 or TRBV6-3 and TRBJ1-1; TRBD1 is a possible D gene (6 bases). The germline V gene has CDR1 MNHEY and CDR2 SVGEGT. Trimming shortened V by 2 bases and J by 5 bases, and 12 bases separated the two germline ends. CDR3 length: 14 amino acids. As DNA, the CDR3 is TGTGCCAGCAGTTACCGGGTAGGGGGGACTGAAGCTTTCTTT. Encoded protein: CASSYRVGGTEAFF.

The genes are TRBV20-1 and TRBJ2-7; D is possibly TRBD1 or TRBD2 (5 bases each). Trimming left V 5 bases short and J 5 bases short, with 22 bases between. The V gene's germline CDR1 is DFQATT and CDR2 SNEGSKA (reference sequence). The CDR3 has 15 amino acids. The CDR3 DNA reads as TGCAGTGCTCCGACCGGGTCAGGGATGGGGGACGAGCAGTACTTC. Residues: CSAPTGSGMGDEQYF.

This clonotype has at least ten counts. The chain carries TRBV12-3 or TRBV12-4 and TRBJ2-7, with D hard to call. This CDR3 spans 12 amino acids. Trimming left V 1 base short and J 7 bases short, with 8 bases between. The CDR3 region has the DNA TGTGCCAGCAGTTTAGGCGTTGGGGAGCAGTACTTC. As protein: CASSLGVGEQYF.

This clonotype was found a few times. The J gene is TRBJ2-5, the V gene TRBV15, with 7 bases identical to TRBD1. Per germline, CDR1 LNHNV and CDR2 YYDKDF (reference sequence). V was pared by 0 bases and J by 1 base, with 2 bases of the junction left unmatched. This CDR3 is built from 15 residues. In DNA, the CDR3 is TGTGCCACCAGCAGAGATACAGGGGCCCAAGAGACCCAGTACTTC. Translated: CATSRDTGAQETQYF.